Sequencing of this T cell receptor beta chain was carried out in a study of human T cells and chemical hapten exposure. Time point defined: patch test 3, about 24 weeks after DPC sensitization. Treatment reported: therapeutic diphenylcyclopropenone sensitization with weekly scalp DPC. TCRdb analysed the RACE reads with MiXCR anew, one entry per CDR3 protein. The repertoire holds about 200,000 distinct CDR3 sequences, with about 22% as singletons. The CDR3 consists of 18 residues. Unmatched junction bases numbered 10, after V lost 4 bases and J lost 4 bases. CDR1 and CDR2 from the germline V gene are LGHDT and YNNKEL (reference sequence).

The chain combines TRBV3-1 with TRBJ2-1; 13 bases map to TRBD2. This material consisted of whole blood, taken in connection with sensitization to the hapten diphenylcyclopropenone (DPC). This clonotype was obtained from a woman aged 40 to 50 with alopecia areata. Some clones in this sample may be carry-over from other donors' samples. In DNA form, the CDR3 reads TGTGCCAGCAGCCCAGGGACTAGCGGGGATATAACGTACAATGAGCAGTTCTTC. This gives the protein CASSPGTSGDITYNEQFF.